This T cell receptor (beta chain) was documented in a study of T cells after yellow fever vaccination. Study as a whole: Researchers used SMART-Seq v4 Ultra Low Input to prepare fractions that had low cell numbers.

This clonotype was observed a few times. What it binds is not known. The authors made TCR cDNA by 5'RACE template switching, adding a universal primer site and UMIs. TCRdb re-derived calls from the 5' RACE reads in MiXCR, one entry per CDR3 protein. The profile covers 340,000 or so distinct CDR3 sequences, with around 12% appearing a single time and 2.5% to 4% taken by the ten largest. Study-level results: Weaker overall, the secondary response nonetheless peaked faster (day 5 versus 15). Boosting was followed by the reappearance of most primary-vaccination clones (around 95% CD4, roughly 90% CD8).

The CDR3 is made up of 14 amino acids. V was clipped by 7 bases and J by 3 bases; unmatched bases: 7. The V gene's germline CDR1 is SGDLS and CDR2 YYNGEE. This sequence was found in a man between 18 and 35 years old who received the YFV17D yellow fever vaccine. The sequenced sample was CD4+ T cells sorted from PBMCs, obtained 15 days after the yellow fever booster vaccination. The V gene is TRBV9, the J gene TRBJ2-7; 10 bases agree with TRBD1. As DNA, the CDR3 is TGTGCCAGCGCGCAGGGACAGGGGCACTACGAGCAGTACTTC. Protein product: CASAQGQGHYEQYF. The full variable domain, rest sourced from reference TRBV9 and TRBJ2-7, is DSGVTQTPKHLITATGQRVTLRCSPRSGDLSVYWYQQSLDQGLQFLIQYYNGEERAKGNILERFSAQQFPDLHSELNLSSLELGDSALYFCASAQGQGHYEQYFGPGTRLTVT.